The clone carrying this TCR beta chain was found many times. Its antigen is unknown. MiXCR was run by TCRdb on the 5' RACE reads, yielding one entry per CDR3 protein. The data show fewer than 60,000 distinct CDR3 sequences, more than 25% seen once. General observations from the study: Tumor memory CD4+ T cell TCR gene usage clustered with blood and lymph node memory CD4+ cells and lymph node naive CD4+ cells.

The germline CDR1 and CDR2 sequences are SGHTA and FQGTGA. The CDR3 consists of 13 residues. V dropped 5 bases and J dropped 9; count of bases not matched to a gene: 6. Input material: naive CD4+ T cells sorted from blood. Subset here: naive CD4+ T cells, CD4+CD45RA+CD25-. The clonotype was recovered from a female donor with breast cancer. The gene calls are TRBV7-3 and TRBJ2-1; 8 bases agree with TRBD1. CDR3 DNA sequence: TGTGCCAGCAGCCAAACCACAGGGGGTGAGCAGTTCTTC. It yields the protein CASSQTTGGEQFF.